The 28 T cell receptor beta chains presented below share a single source sample, sequenced in a study of T-cell reconstitution after alpha-beta-depleted transplantation in children. The authors prepared the TCRbeta library with unique molecular identifiers. TCRdb passed the PCR reads through MiXCR, listing each CDR3 protein once. The repertoire holds over 100,000 distinct CDR3 sequences, with under 13% as singletons. The material was PBMCs, obtained before TCRalphabeta/CD19-depleted stem cell transplant. The source of these receptors is a boy aged 2 to 10 with acute lymphoblastic leukemia, due to receive a stem cell transplant.

Concerning this clonotype: This may arise from a read error, as a much more abundant clone is one base away. The V and J genes are TRBV6-1 and TRBJ2-5, with 7 bases identical to TRBD1. CDR3 length: 15 residues. Germline assignment: CDR1 MNHNS and CDR2 SASEGT. The CDR3 here is CVSSEPGQPRETQYF. CDR3 DNA sequence: TGTGTCAGCAGTGAACCGGGACAGCCTCGAGAGACCCAGTACTTC.

This clonotype was seen at least ten times. The chain employs TRBV7-3 and TRBJ2-1; TRBD2 agrees at 9 bases. This CDR3 comprises 16 residues. With 4 bases clipped from V and 1 base from J, the junction kept 5 bases outside the gene matches. The germline gives CDR1 SGHTA, CDR2 FQGTGA. The CDR3 sequence is CASSSIAGDSYNEQFF. For the CDR3, the DNA is TGTGCCAGCAGCTCCATAGCGGGAGATTCCTACAATGAGCAGTTCTTC.

The rearrangement links TRBV14 to TRBJ2-1; D is undetermined. The germline V gene has CDR1 SGHDN and CDR2 FVKESK. This CDR3 is 14 amino acids long. Deletions cut 0 bases from V and 10 bases from J, with 13 bases between. CDR3 in amino acids: CASSQEWLAGEQFF. CDR3 bases: TGTGCCAGCAGCCAAGAGTGGTTGGCCGGGGAGCAGTTCTTC.

This clonotype occurred many times. The rearrangement joins TRBV13 to TRBJ2-1; D is possibly TRBD2 (6 bases). Deletions cut 6 bases from V and 4 bases from J, with 13 bases between. The germline V gene has CDR1 PRHDT and CDR2 FYEKMQ (reference sequence). The CDR3 spans 14 residues. Written as DNA, the CDR3 is TGTGCCAGCAGGCGACTAGTCGGGTACAATGAGCAGTTCTTC. The encoded protein is CASRRLVGYNEQFF.

The chain carries TRBV5-8 and TRBJ2-7; D call uncertain. The V gene lost 1 base and the J gene lost 6 bases, with 2 bases spanning the gap. Germline-derived CDR1 and CDR2 are SGHTS and YDEGEE. CDR3 length equals 10 residues. CDR3 protein: CASSLREQYF. The CDR3 DNA follows: TGTGCCAGCAGCTTGCGCGAGCAGTACTTC.

This clonotype was seen a few times. V usage is TRBV3-1 and J usage is TRBJ2-7; 7 nucleotides agree with TRBD1. The CDR3 runs to 14 residues. Germline CDR1 is LGHDT and CDR2 is YNNKEL (reference sequence). V dropped 4 bases and J dropped 2; count of bases not matched to a gene: 5. CDR3 protein: CASSPPGQTYEQYF. CDR3 nucleotides: TGTGCCAGCAGCCCTCCGGGACAGACCTACGAGCAGTACTTC.

This chain links TRBV3-1 with TRBJ2-5; no definite D call. The CDR3 extends over 15 amino acids. Trimming took off 10 bases at V and 3 bases at J, with 21 bases between the two ends. From germline, CDR1 is LGHDT and CDR2 YNNKEL (reference sequence). CDR3 sequence reads: CATCSKPPAEETQYF. The CDR3 DNA sequence: TGTGCCACCTGTTCGAAGCCTCCTGCGGAAGAGACCCAGTACTTC.

The chain recombines TRBV5-6 with TRBJ2-5, with D possibly being TRBD1 or TRBD2 (5 bases each). There are 17 residues in the CDR3. Trimming cost V 3 bases and J 1 base, with 19 bases left between them. The germline gives CDR1 SGHDT, CDR2 YYEEEE. CDR3 DNA: TGTGCCAGCAGCTCCTTATTAGAGGGGCGCCTCCAAGAGACCCAGTACTTC. Its protein product is CASSSLLEGRLQETQYF. Based on the CDR3 plus reference TRBV5-6 and TRBJ2-5, the full variable domain is DAGVTQSPTHLIKTRGQQVTLRCSPKSGHDTVSWYQQALGQGPQFIFQYYEEEERQRGNFPDRFSGHQFPNYSSELNVNALLLGDSALYLCASSSLLEGRLQETQYFGPGTRLLVL.

The chain combines TRBV29-1 with TRBJ2-6; TRBD1 aligns across 7 bases. The germline CDR1 and CDR2 sequences are SQVTM and ANQGSEA. This CDR3 region has 15 residues. Trimming removed 5 bases from V and 4 bases from J; junction bases left unmatched: 8. CDR3 DNA: TGCAGCGTTCGACTACAGGGGTCCGGGGCCAACGTCCTGACTTTC. Its protein is CSVRLQGSGANVLTF.

The CDR3 protein is CASSEFRGASYEQYF. CDR3 coding DNA: TGTGCCAGCAGTGAATTTCGAGGAGCTTCCTACGAGCAGTACTTC. The chain couples TRBV6-1 to TRBJ2-7; D not resolved. Germline V lookup: CDR1 MNHNS, CDR2 SASEGT. V gave up 2 bases and J gave up 1 base, with 12 bases separating them. The CDR3 extends over 15 amino acids.

This clonotype came up many times. Its ends do not fully match the called genes, so a read error is possible. The J gene is TRBJ2-7, the V gene TRBV7-7, with 8 bases fitting TRBD2. This CDR3 contains 15 residues. Germline loops: CDR1 SSHAT, CDR2 FNYEAQ (reference sequence). The CDR3 DNA reads TGTGCTAGCAGCCTGGGACTAGGATATACCTACGAGCAGTACTTC. Its translation: CASSLGLGYTYEQYF.

This clonotype was seen a few times. The V and J genes are TRBV18 and TRBJ2-4; D is undetermined. Germline loops: CDR1 KGHSH, CDR2 LQKENI. V was pared by 0 bases and J by 1 base, with 7 bases between. The CDR3 has 15 residues. CDR3: CASSPPSDAKNIQYF. CDR3 bases: TGTGCCAGCTCACCACCGTCAGATGCCAAAAACATTCAGTACTTC.

The rearrangement links TRBV5-1 to TRBJ2-1; perhaps TRBD1 as D (6 bases). The CDR3 has 16 residues. V dropped 3 bases and J dropped 5 bases, with 18 bases sitting between them. CDR1 is SGHRS and CDR2 is YFSETQ in the germline V gene. The CDR3 protein is CASSYTGMGANNEQFF. In DNA, the CDR3 is TGCGCCAGCAGCTATACAGGGATGGGGGCCAACAATGAGCAGTTCTTC.

The chain joins TRBV7-2 to TRBJ2-3, with D unclear. This CDR3 comprises 13 residues. The germline V and J ends were trimmed by 1 base and 6 bases, with 8 bases remaining between them. The germline gives CDR1 SGHTA, CDR2 FQGNSA. CDR3 coding DNA: TGTGCCAGCAGCTTAGTTTACGGTGATACGCAGTATTTT. This encodes CASSLVYGDTQYF.

Many counts were recorded for this clonotype. V is TRBV7-6 and J is TRBJ2-3; D remains ambiguous. The CDR3 covers 13 residues. Deletions cut 2 bases from V and 5 bases from J, with 8 bases between. Germline V gene sequence: CDR1 SGHVS, CDR2 FNYEAQ. CDR3 nucleotides: TGTGCCAGCAGCTTATACCCTAGAGATACGCAGTATTTT. It is translated as CASSLYPRDTQYF.

The chain employs TRBV28 and TRBJ1-3; TRBD1 agrees at 9 bases. Germline values: CDR1 MDHEN, CDR2 SYDVKM. This CDR3 is 13 amino acids long. J lost 5 bases, V lost 9 bases, and 5 bases had no gene match. The CDR3 bases are TGTGCCAGTTTAACAGGGGGCCGAAACACCATATATTTT. Its protein is CASLTGGRNTIYF.

In this sample, this clonotype turned up a few times. This rearrangement joins TRBV10-3 to TRBJ2-5; D not resolved. The CDR3 covers 13 residues. V was trimmed by 3 bases and J by 2 bases, leaving 7 bases between them. Germline V gives CDR1 ENHRY, CDR2 SYGVKD. CDR3 DNA sequence: TGTGCCATCAGTGACGGCAGTCAAGAGACCCAGTACTTC. Residues: CAISDGSQETQYF.

There are a few counts of this clonotype. The V call is TRBV5-1, the J call TRBJ2-1; no clear D. Trimming left V 2 bases short and J 7 bases short, with 19 bases between. The V gene's germline CDR1 is SGHRS and CDR2 YFSETQ. The length of the CDR3 is 16 residues. The DNA of the CDR3 is TGCGCCAGCAGCTTAGTTGCTACGTCGGTACGGAATGAGCAGTTCTTC. It yields the protein CASSLVATSVRNEQFF. Drawing the rest from reference TRBV5-1 and TRBJ2-1, the complete variable domain is KAGVTQTPRYLIKTRGQQVTLSCSPISGHRSVSWYQQTPGQGLQFLFEYFSETQRNKGNFPGRFSGRQFSNSRSEMNVSTLELGDSALYLCASSLVATSVRNEQFFGPGTRLTVL.

This chain connects TRBV20-1 to TRBJ1-1; perhaps TRBD1 as D (6 bases). The V end was cut by 3 bases, the J end by 8 bases, with 19 bases between. Germline assignment: CDR1 DFQATT and CDR2 SNEGSKA (reference sequence). The length of the CDR3 is 14 residues. Here the CDR3 reads CSARVPPGGREAFF. DNA for the CDR3: TGCAGTGCTAGGGTCCCTCCTGGGGGCAGGGAAGCTTTCTTT.

This clonotype has at least ten counts. The rearrangement links TRBV20-1 to TRBJ1-6; TRBD1 aligns across 7 bases. V was pared by 3 bases and J by 8 bases, with 7 bases of the junction left unmatched. The V gene's germline CDR1 is DFQATT and CDR2 SNEGSKA (reference sequence). The CDR3 extends over 14 amino acids. The CDR3 region is CSARTGSRDSPLHF. As DNA, the CDR3 is TGCAGTGCTAGGACAGGGTCTAGAGATTCACCCCTCCACTTT.

V gene TRBV5-1 combines with J gene TRBJ2-7; 7 bases align to TRBD1. The junction had 6 bases not matched to a gene; V was cut back by 4 bases and J by 2 bases. There are 14 residues in the CDR3. Looked up from germline, CDR1 is SGHRS and CDR2 is YFSETQ. CDR3 nucleotides: TGCGCCAGCAGCCCGGACAGGATCGCCTACGAGCAGTACTTC. Translation gives CASSPDRIAYEQYF.

The sample holds a few counts of this clonotype. V is TRBV7-8 and J is TRBJ2-7; perhaps TRBD2 as D (5 bases). CDR3 length: 14 amino acids. Trimming pared 5 bases from V and 0 bases from J, leaving 11 bases between. CDR1 and CDR2 from the germline V gene are SGHVS and FQNEAQ. CDR3 DNA sequence: TGTGCCAGCAGCGCCGAGGGCACCTCCTACGAGCAGTACTTC. This gives the protein CASSAEGTSYEQYF.

This clonotype appeared many times. This sequence joins TRBV20-1 and TRBJ2-3; D assignment may be TRBD1 or TRBD2 (5 bases each). This CDR3 spans 12 amino acids. The germline CDR1 and CDR2 sequences are DFQATT and SNEGSKA (reference sequence). Deletions cut 3 bases from V and 5 bases from J, with 9 bases between. The CDR3 bases are TGCAGTGCTAGGGGGACGGGAGATACGCAGTATTTT. Translation: CSARGTGDTQYF.

There are many counts of this clonotype. The rearrangement joins TRBV29-1 to TRBJ1-1; TRBD1 might be the D (5 bases). Trimming took off 0 bases at V and 4 bases at J, with 12 bases between the two ends. Germline V gives CDR1 SQVTM, CDR2 ANQGSEA. The CDR3 length is 14 residues. Here the CDR3 DNA reads TGCAGCGTTGAAGACAGGGCCCACGTCACTGAAGCTTTCTTT. It specifies CSVEDRAHVTEAFF.

This clonotype was seen ten or more times. The gene calls are TRBV7-6 and TRBJ2-2; D ambiguous. Germline assignment: CDR1 SGHVS and CDR2 FNYEAQ. The CDR3 is 16 amino acids. V was pared by 5 bases and J by 4 bases, with 17 bases between. CDR3 DNA: TGTGCCAGCAGCACCCGACCCCTCTCGGGCACCGGGGAGCTGTTTTTT. It is translated as CASSTRPLSGTGELFF.

The chain has TRBV11-2 and TRBJ2-1; D is possibly TRBD2 (5 bases). Germline CDR1 is SGHAT and CDR2 is FQNNGV. V lost 7 bases, J lost 10 bases, and 17 bases lay in between. This CDR3 spans 13 amino acids. Here the CDR3 reads CASTLGGRTEQFF. The CDR3 nucleotides read TGTGCCAGCACCCTTGGAGGCAGGACGGAGCAGTTCTTC.

This clonotype was observed a handful of times. The chain carries TRBV6-1 and TRBJ1-2; D perhaps matches TRBD1 (6 bases). In germline, CDR1 is MNHNS, CDR2 SASEGT. CDR3 length: 13 amino acids. The V end lost 1 base, the J end lost 7 bases, and 10 bases lay between the germline ends. CDR3 residues: CASSEVTGLGYTF. DNA for the CDR3: TGTGCCAGCAGTGAAGTCACAGGGCTTGGCTACACCTTC.

This clonotype was picked up a small number of times. The rearrangement links TRBV7-7 to TRBJ2-1; weak D call: TRBD1 (5 bases). Trimming took 5 bases from V and 5 from J, leaving 13 bases between them. This CDR3 contains 14 residues. Looked up from germline, CDR1 is SSHAT and CDR2 is FNYEAQ (reference sequence). The CDR3 DNA sequence: TGTGCCAGCAGCGCCTGGACACCAGACAATGAGCAGTTCTTC. Residues: CASSAWTPDNEQFF.